This record looks at one T cell receptor beta chain sequence and its context. The antigen is undetermined. V lost 2 bases and J 2 bases, leaving 8 bases between the germline ends. CDR1 GTSNPN and CDR2 SVGIG come from the germline V gene (reference sequence). The CDR3 is made up of 13 amino acids. These data come from a study of CD8+ T cells in alopecia areata. Overall study results and limits: Sequencing of scalp samples also includes resident alphabeta T cells from normal skin. Although TCR sharing was seen in mice, sharing across patients was less clear, possibly for HLA-related reasons. An increase in clonality over normal scalp was evident in lesional scalp, especially alopecia totalis/universalis.

Reverse transcription of extracted RNA yielded cDNA, which provided the sequencing template. Data came from immunoSEQ multiplex PCR; TCRdb stores just in-frame clones and leaves some out. The table records some 180,000 clones, 56% of them present only once. The chain employs TRBV30 and TRBJ2-3; maybe TRBD1 (5 bases). The sequencing sample was made of CD8+ T cells sorted from blood. This clonotype was sampled from a human donor in good health. The CDR3 reads CAWSLTDTDTQYF. The CDR3 bases are TGTGCCTGGAGTCTGACAGACACAGATACGCAGTATTTT. The variable domain in full, completed from reference TRBV30 and TRBJ2-3, reads SQTIHQWPATLVQPVGSPLSLECTVEGTSNPNLYWYRQAAGRGLQLLFYSVGIGQISSEVPQNLSASRPQDRQFILSSKKLLLSDSGFYLCAWSLTDTDTQYFGPGTRLTVL.